This is a list of T cell receptor beta chains from one sample in a study of chemoradiotherapy in HPV16-positive cancers. The repertoire was sequenced with immunoSEQ multiplex PCR; TCRdb's copy has only in-frame clones and lacks some. This sample has about 35,000 clones, with roughly 90% found just once. The sequencing used blood, collected from a patient who underwent chemoradiotherapy. The receptors were sampled from a human donor with HPV-associated anogenital cancer. Each CDR3 is given with its conserved first and last residue. The order of the fields is V gene, J gene, D gene, clone size, CDR3 DNA, CDR3 protein. D genes are given only for firm matches. Only some rows state a clone size, as once, few, many or a class for expanded clones.

v_gene: TRBV5-1; j_gene: TRBJ2-1; d_gene: TRBD1; abundance: -; CDR3nt: TGCGCCAGCAGCTTCGGGGACAGGGGATACAATGAGCAGTTCTTC; CDR3aa: CASSFGDRGYNEQFF
v_gene: TRBV4-2; j_gene: TRBJ1-5; d_gene: -; abundance: once; CDR3nt: TGTGCCAGCAGCCCTGGATATGTCACAGACGATCAGCCCCAGCATTTT; CDR3aa: CASSPGYVTDDQPQHF
v_gene: TRBV7-2; j_gene: TRBJ2-1; d_gene: -; abundance: once; CDR3nt: TGTGCCAGCAGCTTAAGGGTAGCCACCTACAATGAGCAGTTCTTC; CDR3aa: CASSLRVATYNEQFF
v_gene: TRBV6-1; j_gene: TRBJ1-4; d_gene: TRBD1; abundance: -; CDR3nt: TGTGCCAGCAGGAACCGGGACAGGATTAATGAAAAACTGTTTTTT; CDR3aa: CASRNRDRINEKLFF
v_gene: TRBV6-6; j_gene: TRBJ1-1; d_gene: TRBD1; abundance: -; CDR3nt: TGTGCCAGCAGTTACTCCATACAGGGGGCGCGGGCTGAAGCTTTCTTT; CDR3aa: CASSYSIQGARAEAFF
v_gene: TRBV5-4; j_gene: TRBJ1-2; d_gene: -; abundance: -; CDR3nt: TGTGCCAGCAGCTGGAATACACAGGACCAGCGGACCTTC; CDR3aa: CASSWNTQDQRTF
v_gene: TRBV6-5; j_gene: TRBJ1-1; d_gene: -; abundance: -; CDR3nt: TGTGCCAGCAGTTACTCATACGGGACTGAAGCTTTCTTT; CDR3aa: CASSYSYGTEAFF
v_gene: TRBV27; j_gene: TRBJ1-2; d_gene: TRBD1; abundance: -; CDR3nt: TGTGCCAGCAGTTTGAAACCTGGACAGGGCTATGGCTACACCTTC; CDR3aa: CASSLKPGQGYGYTF
v_gene: TRBV19; j_gene: TRBJ2-2; d_gene: TRBD1; abundance: -; CDR3nt: TGTGCCAGTAGGGTGACAGGGCAAACCGGGGAGCTGTTTTTT; CDR3aa: CASRVTGQTGELFF
v_gene: TRBV2; j_gene: TRBJ2-5; d_gene: TRBD2; abundance: -; CDR3nt: TGTGCCAGCAGTGGTAGAAGCGGGGTAGAGACCCAGTACTTC; CDR3aa: CASSGRSGVETQYF
v_gene: TRBV11-3; j_gene: TRBJ2-7; d_gene: TRBD1; abundance: -; CDR3nt: TGTGCCAGCAGCTTCGAGAGACAGGGGTCCTACGAGCAGTACTTC; CDR3aa: CASSFERQGSYEQYF
v_gene: TRBV19; j_gene: TRBJ2-5; d_gene: -; abundance: -; CDR3nt: TGTGCCAGTTCTTGGGACGGTGAGACCCAGTACTTC; CDR3aa: CASSWDGETQYF
v_gene: TRBV27; j_gene: TRBJ1-2; d_gene: TRBD1; abundance: -; CDR3nt: TGTGCCAGCAGCCAAACAGGGGAAGGCTACACCTTC; CDR3aa: CASSQTGEGYTF
v_gene: TRBV6-6; j_gene: TRBJ1-2; d_gene: TRBD1; abundance: -; CDR3nt: TGTGCCATCTCCGTGGGGACAGAAACCATCTATGGCTACACCTTC; CDR3aa: CAISVGTETIYGYTF
v_gene: TRBV6-1; j_gene: TRBJ1-3; d_gene: -; abundance: -; CDR3nt: TGTGCCAGCAGTGAAGGCAGGTTCCTAACATCGGGTGGAAACACCATATATTTT; CDR3aa: CASSEGRFLTSGGNTIYF
v_gene: TRBV10-3; j_gene: TRBJ2-7; d_gene: TRBD1; abundance: -; CDR3nt: TGTGCCATCAATATGGACAGGGAAGACGAGCAGTACTTC; CDR3aa: CAINMDREDEQYF
v_gene: TRBV2; j_gene: TRBJ1-4; d_gene: TRBD1; abundance: -; CDR3nt: TGTGCCAGCAGCGCCGGGACAGGGGGCGGATGGGAAAAACTGTTTTTT; CDR3aa: CASSAGTGGGWEKLFF
v_gene: TRBV2; j_gene: TRBJ1-2; d_gene: TRBD1; abundance: once; CDR3nt: TGTGCCAGTACCACCCTCGACAGGGGCTATGGCTACACCTTC; CDR3aa: CASTTLDRGYGYTF
v_gene: TRBV13; j_gene: TRBJ2-7; d_gene: -; abundance: -; CDR3nt: TGTGCCAGCAGCTCCGACTACGAGCAGTACTTC; CDR3aa: CASSSDYEQYF
v_gene: TRBV19; j_gene: TRBJ2-3; d_gene: -; abundance: -; CDR3nt: TGTGCCAGTAGTAACAGGGCTAGCACAGATACGCAGTATTTT; CDR3aa: CASSNRASTDTQYF
v_gene: TRBV5-1; j_gene: TRBJ2-1; d_gene: TRBD2; abundance: -; CDR3nt: TGCGCCAGCAGCTTGAGGCCTAGCGGGGGGCCCTCAAGCTCCTACAATGAGCAGTTCTTC; CDR3aa: CASSLRPSGGPSSSYNEQFF
v_gene: TRBV27; j_gene: TRBJ1-4; d_gene: -; abundance: once; CDR3nt: TGTGCCAGCAGTTTTAGAGGTGAAAAACTGTTTTTT; CDR3aa: CASSFRGEKLFF
v_gene: TRBV19; j_gene: TRBJ1-5; d_gene: -; abundance: -; CDR3nt: TGTGCCAGTAGTCCGGGGGTATGGCCCCAGCATTTT; CDR3aa: CASSPGVWPQHF
v_gene: TRBV6-6; j_gene: TRBJ2-2; d_gene: -; abundance: -; CDR3nt: TGTGCCGGAAAAGGTCAGGGCGACACCGGGGAGCTGTTTTTT; CDR3aa: CAGKGQGDTGELFF
v_gene: TRBV7-6; j_gene: TRBJ2-6; d_gene: -; abundance: -; CDR3nt: TGTGCCAGCAGGAATACTGGGGCCAACGTCCTGACTTTC; CDR3aa: CASRNTGANVLTF
v_gene: TRBV4-2; j_gene: TRBJ2-7; d_gene: -; abundance: -; CDR3nt: TGTGCCAGCAGCCCCCCGGCCACTCTCTACGAGCAGTACTTC; CDR3aa: CASSPPATLYEQYF
v_gene: TRBV7-9; j_gene: TRBJ2-4; d_gene: -; abundance: -; CDR3nt: TGTGCCAGCAGCGGCCAAGGAGTGGAGCCAGATGCCAAAAACATTCAGTACTTC; CDR3aa: CASSGQGVEPDAKNIQYF
v_gene: TRBV7-2; j_gene: TRBJ1-1; d_gene: -; abundance: -; CDR3nt: TGTGCCAGCAGCTTAGAGGGGCTCACTGAAGCTTTCTTT; CDR3aa: CASSLEGLTEAFF
v_gene: TRBV27; j_gene: TRBJ2-7; d_gene: TRBD1; abundance: -; CDR3nt: TGTGCCAGCAGTTCCGGGACAGGGCACTACGAGCAGTACTTC; CDR3aa: CASSSGTGHYEQYF
v_gene: TRBV9; j_gene: TRBJ1-2; d_gene: TRBD1; abundance: -; CDR3nt: TGTGCCAGCAGCGTAGGTGGACAGGCATCTGACTATGGCTACACCTTC; CDR3aa: CASSVGGQASDYGYTF
v_gene: TRBV18; j_gene: TRBJ1-2; d_gene: TRBD1; abundance: few; CDR3nt: TGTGCCAGCTCACCACTCCGACAGGGGGCTAACTATGGCTACACCTTC; CDR3aa: CASSPLRQGANYGYTF
v_gene: TRBV25-1; j_gene: TRBJ2-7; d_gene: -; abundance: -; CDR3nt: TGTGCCAGCAGCCCAAGACGGGGTAGCGGACCCTACGAGCAGTACTTC; CDR3aa: CASSPRRGSGPYEQYF
v_gene: TRBV13; j_gene: TRBJ1-6; d_gene: -; abundance: -; CDR3nt: TGTGCCAGCAGCACCCGCGGGGGTTCTGGTTCACCCCTCCACTTT; CDR3aa: CASSTRGGSGSPLHF
v_gene: TRBV7-2; j_gene: TRBJ1-1; d_gene: -; abundance: -; CDR3nt: TGTGCCAGCAGCCGCCTGGGACAACGGAACACTGAAGCTTTCTTT; CDR3aa: CASSRLGQRNTEAFF
v_gene: TRBV4-1; j_gene: TRBJ2-7; d_gene: TRBD2; abundance: -; CDR3nt: TGCGCCAGCAGCCTTACTGGACTAGAGTACGAGCAGTACTTC; CDR3aa: CASSLTGLEYEQYF
v_gene: TRBV18; j_gene: TRBJ1-1; d_gene: -; abundance: once; CDR3nt: TGTGCCAGCTCAGAACAGACCGCTTCCATGAACACTGAAGCTTTCTTT; CDR3aa: CASSEQTASMNTEAFF
v_gene: TRBV11-2; j_gene: TRBJ1-4; d_gene: -; abundance: -; CDR3nt: TGTGCCAGCAGCCTGCGGGGGCGTGAAAAACTGTTTTTT; CDR3aa: CASSLRGREKLFF
v_gene: TRBV9; j_gene: TRBJ1-4; d_gene: -; abundance: -; CDR3nt: TGTGCCAGCAGCCCGGGGGGGGGTGAAAAACTGTTTTTT; CDR3aa: CASSPGGGEKLFF
v_gene: TRBV19; j_gene: TRBJ1-1; d_gene: -; abundance: -; CDR3nt: TGTGCCAGTACCGCGGGGGGCACTGAAGCTTTCTTT; CDR3aa: CASTAGGTEAFF
v_gene: TRBV7-9; j_gene: TRBJ1-2; d_gene: TRBD1; abundance: -; CDR3nt: TGTGCCAGCAGCTTATATCCGAGGGGGCTGCTAAACTATGGCTACACCTTC; CDR3aa: CASSLYPRGLLNYGYTF
v_gene: TRBV27; j_gene: TRBJ1-2; d_gene: -; abundance: medium-sized; CDR3nt: TGTGCCAGCTATACCCACCGAGGGCTACACTATGGCTACACCTTC; CDR3aa: CASYTHRGLHYGYTF
v_gene: TRBV25-1; j_gene: TRBJ2-1; d_gene: -; abundance: -; CDR3nt: TGTGCCAGCAGTGAAACCCGGGACCCCCCTCGGAATGAGCAGTTCTTC; CDR3aa: CASSETRDPPRNEQFF
v_gene: TRBV5-1; j_gene: TRBJ1-1; d_gene: TRBD1; abundance: -; CDR3nt: TGCGCCAGCAAGAACCCCTACAGGGGGCCGAACACTGAAGCTTTCTTT; CDR3aa: CASKNPYRGPNTEAFF
v_gene: TRBV30; j_gene: TRBJ1-1; d_gene: -; abundance: -; CDR3nt: TGTGCCTGGAGTGTACGCCCCCGGGAAGCTTTCTTT; CDR3aa: CAWSVRPREAFF
v_gene: TRBV5-1; j_gene: TRBJ2-7; d_gene: -; abundance: -; CDR3nt: TGCGCCAGCAGCTTAGCTACAGGGCGTGGGGAGCAGTACTTC; CDR3aa: CASSLATGRGEQYF
v_gene: TRBV27; j_gene: TRBJ2-7; d_gene: -; abundance: -; CDR3nt: TGTGCCAGCAGTTTAGCGGACAACCGGTGGTACGAGCAGTACTTC; CDR3aa: CASSLADNRWYEQYF
v_gene: TRBV7-2; j_gene: TRBJ1-2; d_gene: -; abundance: -; CDR3nt: TGTGCCAGCAGCTTAGTATCGTTGGTTCTGGTACCTAACTATGGCTACACCTTC; CDR3aa: CASSLVSLVLVPNYGYTF
v_gene: TRBV5-1; j_gene: TRBJ1-1; d_gene: -; abundance: -; CDR3nt: TGCGCCAGCAGCTTGTTACCGGGAGCAGGCACTGAAGCTTTCTTT; CDR3aa: CASSLLPGAGTEAFF
v_gene: TRBV7-8; j_gene: TRBJ1-3; d_gene: TRBD1; abundance: -; CDR3nt: TGTGCCAGCAGCTTACAGGGGGCTGGAAACACCATATATTTT; CDR3aa: CASSLQGAGNTIYF
v_gene: TRBV6-5; j_gene: TRBJ1-5; d_gene: -; abundance: -; CDR3nt: TGTGCCAGCAGTTACTCGACGCTTCAGCCCCAGCATTTT; CDR3aa: CASSYSTLQPQHF
v_gene: TRBV5-4; j_gene: TRBJ2-5; d_gene: TRBD2; abundance: -; CDR3nt: TGTGCCAGCAGCCTGAGCGGACTAGCGGTTGCAGAGACCCAGTACTTC; CDR3aa: CASSLSGLAVAETQYF
v_gene: TRBV5-4; j_gene: TRBJ2-2; d_gene: -; abundance: -; CDR3nt: TGTGCCAGCAGCCTAACAGGGACGAACACCGGGGAGCTGTTTTTT; CDR3aa: CASSLTGTNTGELFF
v_gene: TRBV5-1; j_gene: TRBJ2-3; d_gene: -; abundance: once; CDR3nt: TGCGCCAGCAGATCCAGGGGTGCAGTCCTCACAGATACGCAGTATTTT; CDR3aa: CASRSRGAVLTDTQYF
v_gene: TRBV9; j_gene: TRBJ2-7; d_gene: TRBD2; abundance: -; CDR3nt: TGTGCCAGCAGCCCCCCCAGCGGGGTCCCCTACGAGCAGTACTTC; CDR3aa: CASSPPSGVPYEQYF
v_gene: TRBV4-1; j_gene: TRBJ2-5; d_gene: -; abundance: once; CDR3nt: TGCGCCAGCAGCCAATTTCACACACAAGAGACCCAGTACTTC; CDR3aa: CASSQFHTQETQYF
v_gene: TRBV27; j_gene: TRBJ1-2; d_gene: -; abundance: -; CDR3nt: TGTGCCAGCAGTTTGGGACAAGACTATGGCTACACCTTC; CDR3aa: CASSLGQDYGYTF
v_gene: TRBV13; j_gene: TRBJ2-7; d_gene: -; abundance: few; CDR3nt: TGTGCCAGCATGGTGGGCAGGGGTACCTACGAGCAGTACTTC; CDR3aa: CASMVGRGTYEQYF
v_gene: TRBV23-1; j_gene: TRBJ1-4; d_gene: -; abundance: -; CDR3nt: TGCGCCAGCAGTCAATTCAAACGGCTCGGAGGAGAAAAACTGTTTTTT; CDR3aa: CASSQFKRLGGEKLFF